This T cell receptor beta chain was recorded in a study of human T cells and chemical hapten exposure. About the research overall: The variation in per-sample TCR yields arose mainly from small differences in pooled library volumes. General study results and limits: DPC sensitization did not alter TCRs above 1 in 1000 frequency.

As to time point: healthy volunteer bleed at 6 weeks. Total RNA was extracted from unfractionated whole blood. To note about this clonotype: What it recognizes is unknown.

MiXCR, applied by TCRdb to the RACE reads, yields one record per CDR3 protein. Among approximately 79,000 distinct CDR3 sequences listed, approximately 8% were seen once. The V gene end was trimmed by 5 bases and the J gene end by 0 bases; junction bases not matched to a gene: 5. The CDR3 sequence is 14 residues long. Germline loops: CDR1 SQVTM, CDR2 ANQGSEA. The material sequenced was whole blood. This chain connects TRBV29-1 to TRBJ1-1; 8 nucleotides agree with TRBD1. The clonotype originates from a male donor in good health. Some clones in this sample may be carry-over from other donors' samples. CDR3 loop: CSVHGTGLNTEAFF. CDR3 bases: TGCAGCGTTCACGGGACAGGCTTGAACACTGAAGCTTTCTTT.